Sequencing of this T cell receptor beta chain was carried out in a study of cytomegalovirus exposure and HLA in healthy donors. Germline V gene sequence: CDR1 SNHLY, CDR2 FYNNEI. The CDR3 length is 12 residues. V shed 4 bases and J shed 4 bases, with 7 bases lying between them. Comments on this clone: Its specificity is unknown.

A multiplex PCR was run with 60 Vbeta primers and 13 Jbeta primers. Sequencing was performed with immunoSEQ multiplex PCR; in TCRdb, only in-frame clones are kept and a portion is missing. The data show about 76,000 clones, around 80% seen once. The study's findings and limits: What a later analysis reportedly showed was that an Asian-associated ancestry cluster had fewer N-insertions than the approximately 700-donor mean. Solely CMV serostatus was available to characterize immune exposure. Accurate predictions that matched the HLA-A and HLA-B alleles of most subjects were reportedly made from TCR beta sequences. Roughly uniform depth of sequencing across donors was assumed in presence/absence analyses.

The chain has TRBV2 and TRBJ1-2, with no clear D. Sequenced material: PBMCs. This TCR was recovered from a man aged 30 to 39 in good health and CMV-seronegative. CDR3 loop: CASSGRLYGYTF. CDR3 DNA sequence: TGTGCCAGCAGTGGGCGGCTCTATGGCTACACCTTC.